The 23 T cell receptor beta chains below were found in one sample sequenced in a study of T cell responses to AZD1222 COVID-19 vaccine. The data were produced by immunoSEQ multiplex PCR, yet TCRdb's version contains in-frame clones alone and is incomplete. Of 140,000 to 150,000 clones in the sample, approximately 94% were seen once. Specimen: peripheral blood, collected on day 0 of AZD1222 vaccination. These receptors originate from an adult in good health.

This clone has a single count. The rearrangement joins TRBV20-1 to TRBJ1-5; possible D gene TRBD1, 6 bases. Trimming took off 3 bases at V and 2 bases at J, with 14 bases between the two ends. Looked up from germline, CDR1 is DFQATT and CDR2 is SNEGSKA (reference sequence). The CDR3 is made up of 15 amino acids. CDR3 coding DNA: TGCAGTGCTAGTGTTACAGGGATGGGCAATCAGCCCCAGCATTTT. This encodes CSASVTGMGNQPQHF.

The count of this clone is one. This chain links TRBV12-3 or TRBV12-4 with TRBJ1-1; D uncertain. This CDR3 is built from 11 residues. V lost 7 bases and J lost 1, with 4 bases in between. The CDR3 spells CASKENTEAFF. The DNA of the CDR3 is TGTGCCAGCAAAGAGAACACTGAAGCTTTCTTT.

This chain joins TRBV5-5 and TRBJ2-7; no firm D call. V shed 4 bases and J shed 2 bases, with 10 bases lying between them. Germline V gene lookup returns CDR1 SGHKS and CDR2 YYEKEE (reference sequence). The CDR3 consists of 13 residues. The CDR3: CASSRFPPYEQYF. Written as DNA, the CDR3 is TGTGCCAGCAGCCGTTTCCCCCCCTACGAGCAGTACTTC.

This clone was found once. The CDR3, as DNA: TGCAGCGTGGCCCCGGGGGGCAGGCCGAACTATGGCTACACCTTC. Its protein is CSVAPGGRPNYGYTF. The rearrangement uses TRBV29-1 and TRBJ1-2; maybe TRBD1 (6 bases). This CDR3 has 15 residues. Trimming removed 6 bases from V and 2 bases from J, with 19 bases in between. Germline assignment: CDR1 SQVTM and CDR2 ANQGSEA.

The chain carries TRBV24-1 and TRBJ1-1; D is unclear. From germline, CDR1 is KGHDR and CDR2 SFDVKD. Trimming removed 3 bases from V and 4 bases from J, with 8 bases in between. This CDR3 contains 13 residues. CDR3 residues: CATSDRFLTEAFF. The CDR3 DNA follows: TGTGCCACCAGTGATCGGTTTCTCACTGAAGCTTTCTTT.

CDR3 amino acids: CASSRSGGYEQYF. The CDR3 region has the DNA TGTGCCAGCAGCCGATCCGGGGGCTACGAGCAGTACTTC. The chain carries TRBV5-4 and TRBJ2-7; D perhaps matches TRBD2 (6 bases). CDR1 is SGHNT, CDR2 YYREEE, per germline (reference sequence). The CDR3 has 13 amino acids. V lost 4 bases, J lost 3 bases, and 11 bases lay in between. Variable domain in full (rest from reference TRBV5-4 and TRBJ2-7): ETGVTQSPTHLIKTRGQQVTLRCSSQSGHNTVSWYQQALGQGPQFIFQYYREEENGRGNFPPRFSGLQFPNYSSELNVNALELDDSALYLCASSRSGGYEQYFGPGTRLTVT.

V usage is TRBV12-3 or TRBV12-4 and J usage is TRBJ1-2; no definite D call. The CDR3 consists of 13 residues. Trimming took off 10 bases at V and 6 bases at J, with 18 bases between the two ends. CDR3 DNA sequence: TGTGCCACGGTCCCTTTGGAAGAGCATGGCTACACCTTC. It is translated as CATVPLEEHGYTF.

The rearrangement links TRBV7-3 to TRBJ2-1, with 7 bases lining up with TRBD2. Trimming took 8 bases from V and 2 from J; bases not matched to a gene: 0. CDR3 size: 12 residues. Germline loops: CDR1 SGHTA, CDR2 FQGTGA. The CDR3 spells CASGGAYNEQFF. For the CDR3, the DNA is TGTGCCAGCGGGGGGGCCTACAATGAGCAGTTCTTC.

This clone is a singleton in its sample. The gene calls are TRBV30 and TRBJ1-1, with D maybe TRBD1 (5 bases). Germline loops: CDR1 GTSNPN, CDR2 SVGIG (reference sequence). The V end was cut by 5 bases, the J end by 4 bases, with 14 bases between. The CDR3 is made up of 13 amino acids. CDR3 protein: CAWGRGATTEAFF. The CDR3 coding sequence is TGTGCCTGGGGGCGAGGGGCGACCACTGAAGCTTTCTTT.

The chain carries TRBV5-1 and TRBJ1-2, with unresolved D. The V gene lost 0 bases and the J gene lost 4 bases, with 13 bases spanning the gap. Germline V gene data show CDR1 as SGHRS and CDR2 as YFSETQ. The CDR3 has 15 amino acids. This CDR3 is CASSLEATPGYGYTF. The CDR3 DNA reads TGCGCCAGCAGCTTGGAAGCGACGCCTGGCTATGGCTACACCTTC.

The chain combines TRBV6-1 with TRBJ1-4; 11 bases fit TRBD1. J was trimmed by 7 bases and V by 4 bases; bases with no gene match: 11. This CDR3 comprises 17 residues. The germline V gene has CDR1 MNHNS and CDR2 SASEGT. The CDR3 bases are TGTGCCAGCAGTGCGGGGACAGGGGGTTATGTAGGTGAAAAACTGTTTTTT. This translates into CASSAGTGGYVGEKLFF.

A single count supports this clone. The chain has TRBV3-1 (or the pseudogene TRBV3-2) and TRBJ1-2, with no clear D. This CDR3 contains 15 residues. Trimming pared 0 bases from V and 4 bases from J, leaving 12 bases between. Germline CDR1 and CDR2: LGHDT and YNNKEL (reference sequence). Here the CDR3 reads CASSQDGLGIYGYTF. As DNA, the CDR3 is TGTGCCAGCAGCCAAGATGGACTCGGGATCTATGGCTACACCTTC.

The chain combines TRBV3-1 (or the pseudogene TRBV3-2) with TRBJ1-2; D not resolved. V was trimmed by 0 bases and J by 4 bases, leaving 9 bases between them. Germline V gene lookup returns CDR1 LGHDT and CDR2 YNNKEL (reference sequence). The CDR3 runs to 14 residues. DNA of the CDR3: TGTGCCAGCAGCCAAGAGGGCTTCTCCTATGGCTACACCTTC. It codes for CASSQEGFSYGYTF.

The chain has TRBV3-1 (or the pseudogene TRBV3-2) and TRBJ1-5; D is undetermined. V was shortened by 1 base and J by 9 bases, with 16 bases between the two germline ends. CDR1 and CDR2 from the germline V gene are LGHDT and YNNKEL (reference sequence). This CDR3 contains 15 residues. CDR3 region: CASSQGSGDSRPQHF. CDR3 in DNA: TGTGCCAGCAGCCAAGGATCGGGCGATTCCCGGCCCCAGCATTTT.

The V and J genes are TRBV27 and TRBJ1-2; a possible D gene is TRBD1 (6 bases). Germline CDR1 and CDR2: MNHEY and SMNVEV (reference sequence). The length of the CDR3 is 15 residues. V dropped 0 bases and J dropped 1 base, with 9 bases sitting between them. The CDR3 here is CASSLSGGLNYGYTF. CDR3 bases: TGTGCCAGCAGTTTATCGGGGGGGCTTAACTATGGCTACACCTTC.

This chain uses TRBV29-1 with TRBJ1-1; D unclear. V was pared by 2 bases and J by 3 bases, with 1 base between. The germline CDR1 and CDR2 sequences are SQVTM and ANQGSEA. The CDR3 has 10 residues. CDR3 sequence: CSVEYTEAFF. The CDR3 DNA reads TGCAGCGTTGAATACACTGAAGCTTTCTTT.

This chain links TRBV3-1 (or the pseudogene TRBV3-2) with TRBJ1-2; a weak D match, TRBD1 (6 bases). CDR1 is LGHDT, CDR2 YNNKEL, per germline (reference sequence). V was pared by 0 bases and J by 2 bases, with 13 bases between. This CDR3 has 16 amino acids. Written as DNA, the CDR3 is TGTGCCAGCAGCCAAGACCTCAGGACAGACAACTATGGCTACACCTTC. Its protein product is CASSQDLRTDNYGYTF.

This sequence joins TRBV7-9 and TRBJ2-1; D assignment may be TRBD1 or TRBD2 (6 bases each). Germline CDR1 is SEHNR and CDR2 is FQNEAQ (reference sequence). V was shortened by 6 bases and J by 6 bases, with 15 bases between the two germline ends. The CDR3 has 14 residues. The CDR3 protein is CASSSGGRVNEQFF. CDR3 DNA sequence: TGTGCCAGCAGTTCCGGGGGCAGAGTCAATGAGCAGTTCTTC.

This sequence joins TRBV4-1 and TRBJ1-5; TRBD1 matches at 7 bases. CDR1 and CDR2 (germline): MGHRA, YSYEKL. This CDR3 region has 17 residues. The junction had 13 bases not matched to a gene; V was cut back by 1 base and J by 7 bases. Written as DNA, the CDR3 is TGCGCCAGCAGCCAAGGACAGGGAAAGGCAGGTGACCAGCCCCAGCATTTT. Its translation: CASSQGQGKAGDQPQHF.

The chain carries TRBV2 and TRBJ1-6; no definite D call. Trimming removed 8 bases from V and 7 bases from J, with 9 bases in between. This CDR3 region has 12 residues. The germline gives CDR1 SNHLY, CDR2 FYNNEI. The CDR3 DNA reads as TGTGCCAGCCGGACGGAAAATTCACCCCTCCACTTT. It encodes CASRTENSPLHF. Variable domain in full (rest from reference TRBV2 and TRBJ1-6): EPEVTQTPSHQVTQMGQEVILRCVPISNHLYFYWYRQILGQKVEFLVSFYNNEISEKSEIFDDQFSVERPDGSNFTLKIRSTKLEDSAMYFCASRTENSPLHFGNGTRLTVT.

The gene calls are TRBV11-3 and TRBJ1-1, with no clear D. CDR3 size: 13 residues. From germline, CDR1 is SGHNT and CDR2 YENEEA. Trimming shortened V by 1 base and J by 5 bases, and 8 bases separated the two germline ends. The CDR3 DNA sequence: TGTGCCAGCAGCTTAGCCGGATGGACTGAAGCTTTCTTT. It yields the protein CASSLAGWTEAFF. Supplemented by reference TRBV11-3 and TRBJ1-1, the full variable domain reads EAGVVQSPRYKIIEKKQPVAFWCNPISGHNTLYWYLQNLGQGPELLIRYENEEAVDDSQLPKDRFSAERLKGVDSTLKIQPAELGDSAVYLCASSLAGWTEAFFGQGTRLTVV.

The chain joins TRBV18 to TRBJ1-1, with TRBD1 matching over 7 bases. The CDR3 contains 16 residues. The V and J ends lost 0 bases and 4 bases, in that order; junction bases with no gene match: 8. Germline lookup yields CDR1 KGHSH and CDR2 LQKENI. The DNA for the CDR3 is TGTGCCAGCTCACCACCGAATCAGGGGGGGTTCACTGAAGCTTTCTTT. Its protein is CASSPPNQGGFTEAFF.

The rearrangement links TRBV5-1 to TRBJ1-6, with 7 bases aligning to TRBD1. The germline gives CDR1 SGHRS, CDR2 YFSETQ. The length of the CDR3 is 15 residues. With V trimmed by 4 bases and J by 9 bases, 10 bases remained unmatched. CDR3 region: CASSPRQGDGSPLHF. The CDR3 DNA reads TGCGCCAGCAGCCCAAGACAGGGAGATGGTTCACCCCTCCACTTT.